One TCR beta chain is described in this entry. The data were produced by immunoSEQ multiplex PCR, yet TCRdb's version contains in-frame clones alone and is incomplete. The sample has 150,000 to 160,000 clones; 70% to 90% are singletons. Unmatched junction bases numbered 16, after V lost 6 bases and J lost 4 bases. The CDR3 runs 17 residues. The V gene's germline CDR1 is MDHEN and CDR2 SYDVKM. These data come from a study of blood T cell repertoires in COVID-19. The chain is built from TRBV28 and TRBJ1-2; TRBD1 matches 8 bases. Sequencing was carried out using peripheral blood. The source is a woman in her seventies with acute or convalescent COVID-19. Here the CDR3 DNA reads TGTGCCAGCAGCCCGAGAGGGGCAGGGGGCGCCGGCTATGGCTACACCTTC. Protein sequence: CASSPRGAGGAGYGYTF.